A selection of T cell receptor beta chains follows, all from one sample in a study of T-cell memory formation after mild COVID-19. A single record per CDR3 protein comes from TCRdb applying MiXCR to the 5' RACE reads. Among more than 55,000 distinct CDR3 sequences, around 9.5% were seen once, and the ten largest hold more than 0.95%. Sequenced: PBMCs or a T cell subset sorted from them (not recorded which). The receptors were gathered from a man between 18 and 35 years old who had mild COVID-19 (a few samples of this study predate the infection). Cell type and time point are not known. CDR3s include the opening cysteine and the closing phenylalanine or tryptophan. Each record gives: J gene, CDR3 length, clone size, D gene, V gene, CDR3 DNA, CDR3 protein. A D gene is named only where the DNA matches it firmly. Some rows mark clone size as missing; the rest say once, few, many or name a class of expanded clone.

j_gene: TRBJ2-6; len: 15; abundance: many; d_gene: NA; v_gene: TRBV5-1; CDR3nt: TGCGCCAGCAGCTTGGGCGAGGTTGGGGCCAACGTCCTGACTTTC; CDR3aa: CASSLGEVGANVLTF
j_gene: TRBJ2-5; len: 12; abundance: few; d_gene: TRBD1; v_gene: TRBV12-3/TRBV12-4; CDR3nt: TGTGCCAGCTGGGCAGGGGGCGAGACCCAGTACTTC; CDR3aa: CASWAGGETQYF
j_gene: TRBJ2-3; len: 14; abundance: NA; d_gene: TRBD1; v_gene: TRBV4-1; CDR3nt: TGCGCCAGCAGCCCGACAGGGGTCACAGATACGCAGTATTTT; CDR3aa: CASSPTGVTDTQYF
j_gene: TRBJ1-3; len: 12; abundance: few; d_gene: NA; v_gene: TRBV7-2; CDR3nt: TGTGCCAGCAGCCAAGACGGAAACACCATATATTTT; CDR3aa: CASSQDGNTIYF
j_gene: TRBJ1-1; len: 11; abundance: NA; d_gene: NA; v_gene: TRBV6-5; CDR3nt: TGTGCCAGCAGTATGAACACTGAAGCTTTCTTT; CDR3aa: CASSMNTEAFF
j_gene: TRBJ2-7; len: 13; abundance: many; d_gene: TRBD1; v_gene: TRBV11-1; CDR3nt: TGTGCCAGCGGGCCCAGGGGGCGGAGTGAGCAGTACTTC; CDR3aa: CASGPRGRSEQYF
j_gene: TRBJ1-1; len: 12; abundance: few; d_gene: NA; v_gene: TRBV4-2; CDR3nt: TGTGCCAGCAGCCAAGCGGGCAGGGAAGCTTTCTTT; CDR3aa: CASSQAGREAFF
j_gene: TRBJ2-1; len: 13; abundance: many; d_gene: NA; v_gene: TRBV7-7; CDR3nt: TGTGCCAGCAGCTTAGATGGTGGGGATGAGCAGTTCTTC; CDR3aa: CASSLDGGDEQFF
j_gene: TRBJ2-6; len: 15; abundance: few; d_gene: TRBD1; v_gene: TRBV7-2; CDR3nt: TGTGCCAGCAGCCCGACAGGGACTGGGGCCAACGTCCTGACTTTC; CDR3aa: CASSPTGTGANVLTF
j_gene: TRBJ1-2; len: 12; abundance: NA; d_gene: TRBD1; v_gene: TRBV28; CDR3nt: TGTGCCAGCGCAGGGGGCAACTATGGCTACACCTTC; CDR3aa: CASAGGNYGYTF
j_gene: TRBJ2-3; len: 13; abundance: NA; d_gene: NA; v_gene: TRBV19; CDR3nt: TGTGCCAGTAGTAGGGTAACCACAGATACGCAGTATTTT; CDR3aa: CASSRVTTDTQYF
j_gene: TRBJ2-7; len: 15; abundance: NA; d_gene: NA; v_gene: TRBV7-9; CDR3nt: TGTGCCAGCAGCCCCCCAGGATCCGGGGGTTACGAGCAGTACTTC; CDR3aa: CASSPPGSGGYEQYF
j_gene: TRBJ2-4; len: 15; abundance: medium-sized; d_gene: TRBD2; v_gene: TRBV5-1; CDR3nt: TGCGCCAGCAGCACTACGGGGGAGGGGCTGAACATTCAGTACTTC; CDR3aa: CASSTTGEGLNIQYF
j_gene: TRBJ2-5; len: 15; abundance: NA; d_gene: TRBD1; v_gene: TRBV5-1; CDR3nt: TGCGCCAGCAGCTCCGGGACAGCCGGACAAGAGACCCAGTACTTC; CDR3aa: CASSSGTAGQETQYF
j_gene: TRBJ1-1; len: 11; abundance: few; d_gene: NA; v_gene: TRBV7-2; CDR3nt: TGTGCCAGCAGCTTATTGACTGAAGCTTTCTTT; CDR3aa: CASSLLTEAFF
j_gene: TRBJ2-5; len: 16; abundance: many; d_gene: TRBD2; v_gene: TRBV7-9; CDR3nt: TGTGCCAGCAGCTTAAGGGGGCTAGCGGGAGTGCAGACCCAGTACTTC; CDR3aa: CASSLRGLAGVQTQYF
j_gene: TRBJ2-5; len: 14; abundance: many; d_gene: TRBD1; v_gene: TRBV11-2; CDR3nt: TGTGCCAGCAGCTTACCTACAGGGGGGAGAACCCAGTACTTC; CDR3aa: CASSLPTGGRTQYF
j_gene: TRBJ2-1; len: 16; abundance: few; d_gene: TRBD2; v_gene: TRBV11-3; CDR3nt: TGTGCCAGCAGCCTCACGACGGGGGGGCCTTTCAATGAGCAGTTCTTC; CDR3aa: CASSLTTGGPFNEQFF
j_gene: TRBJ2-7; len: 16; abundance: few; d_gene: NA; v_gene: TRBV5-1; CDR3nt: TGCGCCAGCAGCAGGGAGGGAGTTGGACAGGCCTACGAGCAGTACTTC; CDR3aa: CASSREGVGQAYEQYF
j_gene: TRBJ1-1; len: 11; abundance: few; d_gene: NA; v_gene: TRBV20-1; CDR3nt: TGCAGTGCTAGGCGGTGGGAGGAAGCTTTCTTT; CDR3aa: CSARRWEEAFF
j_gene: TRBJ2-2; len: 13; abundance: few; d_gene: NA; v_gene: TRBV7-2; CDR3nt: TGTGCCAGCAGCTCTGGGACGCCCGGGGAGCTGTTTTTT; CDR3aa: CASSSGTPGELFF
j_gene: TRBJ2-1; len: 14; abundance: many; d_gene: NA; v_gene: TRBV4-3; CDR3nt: TGCGCCAGCAGTCGAGACCTGGGCCGCAATGAGCAGTTCTTC; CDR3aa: CASSRDLGRNEQFF
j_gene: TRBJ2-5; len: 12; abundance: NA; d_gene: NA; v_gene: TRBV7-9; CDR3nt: TGTGCCAGCAGGCCTGCGGGGGAGACCCAGTACTTC; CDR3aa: CASRPAGETQYF
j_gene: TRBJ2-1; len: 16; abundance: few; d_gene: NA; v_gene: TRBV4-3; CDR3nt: TGCGCCAGCAGCCAAGATCCGGTAGGGTCGTCGGGTGAGCAGTTCTTC; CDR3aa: CASSQDPVGSSGEQFF
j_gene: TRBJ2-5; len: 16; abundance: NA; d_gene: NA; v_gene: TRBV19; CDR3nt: TGTGCCAGTAGTATCCCCGGTGGGCCAACCCGAGAGACCCAGTACTTC; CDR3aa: CASSIPGGPTRETQYF
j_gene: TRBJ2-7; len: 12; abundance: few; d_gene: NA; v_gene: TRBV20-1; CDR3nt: TGCAGTGTTGAGGATCTCTCCTACGAGCAGTACTTC; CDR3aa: CSVEDLSYEQYF
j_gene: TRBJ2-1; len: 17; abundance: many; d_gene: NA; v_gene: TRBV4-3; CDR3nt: TGCGCCAGCAGCCAAGAAGTTCGGCTAGCGAGGTACAATGAGCAGTTCTTC; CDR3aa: CASSQEVRLARYNEQFF